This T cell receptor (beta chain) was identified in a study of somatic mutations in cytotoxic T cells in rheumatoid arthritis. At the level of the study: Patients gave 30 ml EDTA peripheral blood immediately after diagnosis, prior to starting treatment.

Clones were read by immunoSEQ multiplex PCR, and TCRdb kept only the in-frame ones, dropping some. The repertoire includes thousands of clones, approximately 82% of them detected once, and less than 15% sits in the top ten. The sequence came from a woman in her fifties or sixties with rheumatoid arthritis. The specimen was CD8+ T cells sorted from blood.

DNA of the CDR3: TGTGCCAGCAGCGTAGGGACAGGGTATAGCTCCTACAATGAGCAGTTCTTC. It encodes CASSVGTGYSSYNEQFF. The chain is built from TRBV9 and TRBJ2-1; TRBD1 matches at 8 bases. Trimming took 0 bases from V and 0 from J; bases not matched to a gene: 5. The CDR3 has 17 amino acids. Germline CDR1 and CDR2: SGDLS and YYNGEE. Full variable domain (rest looked up from reference TRBV9 and TRBJ2-1): DSGVTQTPKHLITATGQRVTLRCSPRSGDLSVYWYQQSLDQGLQFLIQYYNGEERAKGNILERFSAQQFPDLHSELNLSSLELGDSALYFCASSVGTGYSSYNEQFFGPGTRLTVL.